This record looks at one T cell receptor beta chain sequence and its context. Antigen unknown. Systemic immunosuppression or a history of autoimmune disease excluded patients. Sequenced by immunoSEQ multiplex PCR; TCRdb stores in-frame clones only, minus some. The sample carries approximately 58,000 clones, 70% to 90% recorded once. This sample is part of a study of OX40 agonist ivuxolimab in advanced cancers. Study-level information: Past anti-PD-1, anti-PD-L1 or anti-CTLA-4 therapy was accepted, and roughly 37% had received some.

After removal of 0 bases from V and 5 bases from J, the junction contained 6 bases not matched to a gene. Germline loops: CDR1 SGHTS, CDR2 YDEGEE. The CDR3 extends over 15 amino acids. Broader study findings: On average, CD8+ T cells had more expanded clones than CD4+.

This TCR derives from an adult with an advanced solid tumor such as melanoma, head and neck, liver or kidney cancer. J is TRBJ2-7 and V is TRBV5-8; TRBD1 agrees at 9 bases. This specimen was CD4+ or CD8+ T cells sorted from blood, taken in a trial of the OX40 agonist ivuxolimab. CDR3 amino acids: CASSLAGTGRNEQYF. In DNA, the CDR3 is TGTGCCAGCAGCTTGGCCGGGACAGGGAGAAACGAGCAGTACTTC.